This T cell receptor beta chain is from a study of monozygotic twins with inflammatory bowel disease. Findings and caveats of the study: Support was lacking for any single strong IBD-associated signal or clonotype.

CDR1 LGHDT and CDR2 YNNKEL come from the germline V gene (reference sequence). This CDR3 is 12 amino acids long. Turning to this clonotype: The antigen is undetermined.

TCRdb re-called the 5' RACE reads; every CDR3 protein appears as one record, without DNA. This sample lists fewer than 450,000 distinct CDR3 sequences; its ten largest clones have around 2.6%. The specimen was blood. The source is a human donor with ulcerative colitis or Crohn's disease, or a healthy co-twin of an affected twin (not recorded which). This chain joins TRBV3-1 and TRBJ1-2; TCRdb outputs TRBD1, but without DNA this stays unchecked. CDR3 protein: CASSQREDGYTF.